Listed here are 3 T cell receptor beta chains from one sample, sequenced in a study of radiotherapy plus CTLA-4 blockade in lung cancer. Libraries were prepared by immunoSEQ multiplex PCR; TCRdb keeps only in-frame clonotypes and omits some of them. The table includes 23,000 or so clones, around 66% detected once. This specimen consisted of peripheral blood, obtained from a patient treated with radiotherapy plus ipilimumab. These receptors all come from a human donor with non-small cell lung cancer who had stable disease on radiotherapy plus ipilimumab.

This clone was found once. This chain links TRBV4-3 with TRBJ1-5; D is possibly TRBD1 (6 bases). V was trimmed by 4 bases and J by 3 bases, leaving 13 bases between them. From germline, CDR1 is LGHNA and CDR2 YSLEER. This CDR3 is 15 amino acids long. CDR3 amino acids: CASSPETGLNQPQHF. The DNA for the CDR3 is TGCGCCAGCAGCCCTGAGACAGGTCTCAATCAGCCCCAGCATTTT.

A note on this clone: A read error may produce the germline difference seen at one junction end. CDR3 residues: CASSLDPGTGPNF. As DNA, the CDR3 is TGTGCCAGCAGCTTAGATCCCGGGACAGGGCCTAACTTC. The V call is TRBV11-2, the J call TRBJ2-7; 9 bases are shared with TRBD1. The CDR3 length is 13 residues. The germline CDR1 and CDR2 sequences are SGHAT and FQNNGV.

V and J are TRBV10-2 and TRBJ2-3; 8 nucleotides align to TRBD2. J gave up 2 bases and V 7 bases, and 5 bases lay outside the gene matches. In germline, CDR1 is WSHSY, CDR2 SAAADI. The CDR3 spans 14 residues. CDR3 protein: CASTASGYTDTQYF. The CDR3 region has the DNA TGCGCCAGCACGGCTAGCGGGTACACAGATACGCAGTATTTT.